This TCR beta chain was documented in a study of cytomegalovirus exposure and HLA in healthy donors. CDR1 and CDR2 (germline): MNHEY, SMNVEV (reference sequence). Trimming stripped 8 bases from V and 3 bases from J, with 19 bases between. This CDR3 contains 15 residues. On this clone itself: Its target is unknown.

Findings and caveats of the study: When a later analysis compared HLA-associated TCR beta chains with equally common others, the HLA-associated chains turned out to be more clonally expanded and to have lower generation probabilities.

PCR used 60 Vbeta primers and 13 Jbeta primers. Data came from immunoSEQ multiplex PCR; TCRdb stores just in-frame clones and leaves some out. The sample lists under 200,000 clones, over 70% occurring once. This TCR was recovered from a man aged 50-60 years in good health and CMV-seronegative. Sequenced material: PBMCs. This sequence joins TRBV27 and TRBJ1-2, with D possibly TRBD1 on 6 matching bases. For the CDR3, the DNA is TGTGCCAGCTTCACCCAGGCCGGGGGGCACTATGGCTACACCTTC. Amino acids: CASFTQAGGHYGYTF.